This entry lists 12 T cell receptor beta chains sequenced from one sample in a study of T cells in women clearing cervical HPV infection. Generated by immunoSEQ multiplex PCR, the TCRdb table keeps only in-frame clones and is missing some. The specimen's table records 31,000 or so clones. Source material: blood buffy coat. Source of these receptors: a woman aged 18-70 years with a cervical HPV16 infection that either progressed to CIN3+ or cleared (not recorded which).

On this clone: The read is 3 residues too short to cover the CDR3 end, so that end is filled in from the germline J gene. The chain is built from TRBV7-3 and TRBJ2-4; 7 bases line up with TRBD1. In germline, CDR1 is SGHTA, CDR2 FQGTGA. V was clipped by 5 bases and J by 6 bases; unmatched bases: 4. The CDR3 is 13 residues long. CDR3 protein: CASSQGQRNIQYF. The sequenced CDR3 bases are TGTGCCAGCAGCCAGGGACAGAGAAACATT.

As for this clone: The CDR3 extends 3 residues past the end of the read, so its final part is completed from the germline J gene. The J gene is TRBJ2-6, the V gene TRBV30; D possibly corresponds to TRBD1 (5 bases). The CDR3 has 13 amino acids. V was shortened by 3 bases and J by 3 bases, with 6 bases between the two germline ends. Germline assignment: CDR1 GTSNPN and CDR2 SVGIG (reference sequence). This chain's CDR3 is CAWSRVGANVLTF. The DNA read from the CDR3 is TGTGCCTGGAGCAGGGTTGGGGCCAACGTC.

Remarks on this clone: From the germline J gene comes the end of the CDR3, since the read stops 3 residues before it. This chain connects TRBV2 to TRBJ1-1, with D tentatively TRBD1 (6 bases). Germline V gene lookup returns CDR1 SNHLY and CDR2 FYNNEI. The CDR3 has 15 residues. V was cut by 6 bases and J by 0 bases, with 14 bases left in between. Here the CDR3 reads CASRDATGLNTEAFF. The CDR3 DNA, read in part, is TGTGCCAGCAGGGACGCGACAGGATTGAACACTGAA.

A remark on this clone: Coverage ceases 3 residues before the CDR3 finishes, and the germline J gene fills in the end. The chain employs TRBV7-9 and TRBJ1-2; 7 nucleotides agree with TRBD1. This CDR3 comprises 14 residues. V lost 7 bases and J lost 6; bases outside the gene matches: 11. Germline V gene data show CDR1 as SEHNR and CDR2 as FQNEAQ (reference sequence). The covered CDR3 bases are TGTGCCAGCATACGATCTCTACAGGGGAATGGC. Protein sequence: CASIRSLQGNG. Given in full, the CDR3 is CASIRSLQGNGYTF.

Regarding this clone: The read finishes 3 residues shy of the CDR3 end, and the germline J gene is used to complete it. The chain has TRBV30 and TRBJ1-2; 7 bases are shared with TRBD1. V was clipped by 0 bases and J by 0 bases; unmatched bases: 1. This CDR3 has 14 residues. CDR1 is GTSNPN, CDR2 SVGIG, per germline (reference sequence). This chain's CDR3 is CAWSVTGTNYGYTF. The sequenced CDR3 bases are TGTGCCTGGAGTGTGACAGGGACTAACTATGGC.

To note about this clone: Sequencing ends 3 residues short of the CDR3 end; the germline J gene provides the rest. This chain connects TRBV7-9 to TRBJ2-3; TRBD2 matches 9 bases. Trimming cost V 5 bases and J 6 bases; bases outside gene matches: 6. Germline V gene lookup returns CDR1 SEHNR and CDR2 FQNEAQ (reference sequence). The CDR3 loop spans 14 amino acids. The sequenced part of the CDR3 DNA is TGTGCCAGCAGCCCACGGACTAGCGATGATACG. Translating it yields CASSPRTSDDT. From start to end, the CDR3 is CASSPRTSDDTQYF.

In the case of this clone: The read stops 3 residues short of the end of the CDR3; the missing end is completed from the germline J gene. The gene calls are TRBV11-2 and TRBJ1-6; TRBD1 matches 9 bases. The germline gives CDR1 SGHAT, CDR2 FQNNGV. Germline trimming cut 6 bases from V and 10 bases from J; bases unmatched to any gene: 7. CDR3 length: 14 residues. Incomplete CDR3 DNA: TGTGCCAGCAGGGAACAGGGGGCTAGCTCACCC. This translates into CASREQGASSP. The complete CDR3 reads CASREQGASSPLHF.

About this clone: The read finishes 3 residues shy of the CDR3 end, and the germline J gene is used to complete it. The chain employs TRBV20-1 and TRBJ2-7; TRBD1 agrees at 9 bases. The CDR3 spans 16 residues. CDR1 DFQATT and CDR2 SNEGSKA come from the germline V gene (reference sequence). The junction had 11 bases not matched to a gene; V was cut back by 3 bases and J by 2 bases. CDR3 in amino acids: CSASGVGGQGTYEQYF. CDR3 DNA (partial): TGCAGTGCTAGTGGGGTTGGGGGACAGGGTACCTACGAG.

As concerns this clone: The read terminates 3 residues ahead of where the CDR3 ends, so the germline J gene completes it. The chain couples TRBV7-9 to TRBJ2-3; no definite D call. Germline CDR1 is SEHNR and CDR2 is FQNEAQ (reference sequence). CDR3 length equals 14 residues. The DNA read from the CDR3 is TGTGCCAGCAGCTTACGTGGCAATGAAGAGACG. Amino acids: CASSLRGNEET. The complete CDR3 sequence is CASSLRGNEETQYF.

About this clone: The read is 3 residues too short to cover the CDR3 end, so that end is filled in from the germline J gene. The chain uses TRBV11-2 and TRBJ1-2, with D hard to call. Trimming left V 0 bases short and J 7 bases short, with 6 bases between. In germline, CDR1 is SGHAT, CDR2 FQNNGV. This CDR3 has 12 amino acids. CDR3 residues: CASSLDRFGYTF. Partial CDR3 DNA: TGTGCCAGCAGCTTAGACAGGTTTGGC.

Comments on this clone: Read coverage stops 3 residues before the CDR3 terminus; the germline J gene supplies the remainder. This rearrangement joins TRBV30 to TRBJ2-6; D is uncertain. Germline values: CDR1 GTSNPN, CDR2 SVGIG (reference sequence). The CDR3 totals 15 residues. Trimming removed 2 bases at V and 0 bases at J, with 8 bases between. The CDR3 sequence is CAWSPPSSGANVLTF. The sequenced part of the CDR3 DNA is TGTGCCTGGAGTCCTCCTAGCTCTGGGGCCAACGTC.

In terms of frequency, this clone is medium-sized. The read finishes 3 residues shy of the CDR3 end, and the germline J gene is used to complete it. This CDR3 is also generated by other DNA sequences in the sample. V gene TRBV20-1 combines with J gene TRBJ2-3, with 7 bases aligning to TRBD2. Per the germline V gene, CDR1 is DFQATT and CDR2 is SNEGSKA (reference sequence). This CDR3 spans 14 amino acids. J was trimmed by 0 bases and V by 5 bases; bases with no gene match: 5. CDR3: CSASGGTSTDTQYF. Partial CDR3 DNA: TGCAGTGCTTCGGGGGGAACTAGCACAGATACG.